Following are 14 T cell receptor beta chains from one sample sequenced in a study of beta chain features in type 1 diabetes. Expressed TCRB transcripts were sequenced, since all the RNA that had been isolated was reverse transcribed. Libraries were prepared by immunoSEQ multiplex PCR; TCRdb keeps only in-frame clonotypes and omits some of them. The table lists 860,000 or so clones, under 20% of them singletons. Material for sequencing was naive CD4+ T cells from blood. The receptors were gathered from a woman aged 18-30 years in good health.

In its sample, this clone was seen a few times. The chain links TRBV4-3 to TRBJ2-1; D gene uncertain. V dropped 1 base and J dropped 8 bases, with 12 bases sitting between them. The CDR3 covers 14 residues. Germline V CDR1 and CDR2: LGHNA, YSLEER. The chain's CDR3 is CASSQGWVPHEQFF. CDR3 nucleotide sequence: TGCGCCAGCAGCCAAGGGTGGGTGCCCCATGAGCAGTTCTTC.

The J gene is TRBJ2-7, the V gene TRBV25-1; no reliable D call. From germline, CDR1 is MGHDK and CDR2 SYGVNS. The V end was cut by 0 bases, the J end by 7 bases, with 13 bases between. This CDR3 has 14 amino acids. The CDR3 DNA sequence: TGTGCCAGCAGTGAATATGGCCCCCTCGGGGAGCAGTACTTC. Protein product: CASSEYGPLGEQYF.

The CDR3 nucleotides read TGTGCCAGCAGTGAACGGTGGGGGCAGCCGGGTACGCAGTATTTT. Translating it yields CASSERWGQPGTQYF. The rearrangement joins TRBV25-1 to TRBJ2-3; a weak D match, TRBD1 (6 bases). CDR1 and CDR2 (germline): MGHDK, SYGVNS. Trimming shortened V by 2 bases and J by 8 bases, and 17 bases separated the two germline ends. CDR3 length: 15 amino acids.

This rearrangement joins TRBV28 to TRBJ1-1; D possibly corresponds to TRBD1 (6 bases). The CDR3 has 13 amino acids. Per germline, CDR1 MDHEN and CDR2 SYDVKM. V dropped 8 bases and J dropped 6 bases, with 16 bases sitting between them. Here the CDR3 reads CASGEQGTPEAFF. The CDR3 DNA reads TGTGCCAGCGGCGAACAGGGTACGCCTGAAGCTTTCTTT.

There are a few counts of this clone. The chain employs TRBV9 and TRBJ2-7; TRBD1 matches 7 bases. V lost 1 base and J lost 0; bases outside the gene matches: 4. Per the germline V gene, CDR1 is SGDLS and CDR2 is YYNGEE. This CDR3 region has 15 residues. As DNA, the CDR3 is TGTGCCAGCAGCGTATCATGGGACAGCTCCTACGAGCAGTACTTC. Translating it yields CASSVSWDSSYEQYF.

This clone was detected a few times. This sequence joins TRBV9 and TRBJ2-3, with D hard to call. The CDR3 runs 13 residues. V dropped 7 bases and J dropped 5 bases, with 14 bases sitting between them. Germline CDR1 SGDLS, CDR2 YYNGEE. The CDR3 DNA follows: TGTGCCAGCTCCGAGTCGGCTAAAGATACGCAGTATTTT. Encoded protein: CASSESAKDTQYF.

The chain recombines TRBV14 with TRBJ2-2; unclear D gene. CDR1 and CDR2 (germline): SGHDN, FVKESK. This CDR3 region has 15 residues. With 3 bases removed from V and 3 bases from J, the gap between germline ends came to 11 bases. The CDR3 protein is CASSHRRVDTGELFF. Here the CDR3 DNA reads TGTGCCAGCAGCCACAGGAGAGTGGACACCGGGGAGCTGTTTTTT.

The chain links TRBV28 to TRBJ1-1; D ambiguous. The germline V and J ends were trimmed by 11 bases and 1 base, with 11 bases remaining between them. The CDR3 is 12 residues long. Germline V gives CDR1 MDHEN, CDR2 SYDVKM. Here the CDR3 reads CAATSQNTEAFF. The DNA for the CDR3 is TGTGCCGCCACTTCCCAGAACACTGAAGCTTTCTTT. The full variable domain, its missing parts supplied by reference TRBV28 and TRBJ1-1, is DVKVTQSSRYLVKRTGEKVFLECVQDMDHENMFWYRQDPGLGLRLIYFSYDVKMKEKGDIPEGYSVSREKKERFSLILESASTNQTSMYLCAATSQNTEAFFGQGTRLTVV.

This sequence joins TRBV29-1 and TRBJ2-1; maybe TRBD1 (5 bases). The CDR3 is 14 amino acids. The germline V gene encodes CDR1 SQVTM and CDR2 ANQGSEA. Trimming stripped 6 bases from V and 3 bases from J, with 15 bases between. CDR3 in amino acids: CSVGRTRGYNEQFF. The CDR3 nucleotides are TGCAGCGTCGGAAGGACAAGGGGCTACAATGAGCAGTTCTTC.

The chain has TRBV7-6 and TRBJ1-1; D is unresolved. V lost 1 base to trimming and J lost 3 bases, with 3 bases between them. Germline values: CDR1 SGHVS, CDR2 FNYEAQ. This CDR3 region has 12 residues. In DNA form, the CDR3 reads TGTGCCAGCAGCTTAGACGACACTGAAGCTTTCTTT. Amino acid sequence: CASSLDDTEAFF.

The chain employs TRBV6-1 and TRBJ2-5; D unresolved. This CDR3 region has 15 residues. Trimming removed 1 base at V and 4 bases at J, with 13 bases between. Germline CDR1 MNHNS, CDR2 SASEGT. CDR3 amino acids: CASSEVRWVGETQYF. In DNA, the CDR3 is TGTGCCAGCAGTGAAGTGAGATGGGTAGGAGAGACCCAGTACTTC.

The gene calls are TRBV28 and TRBJ2-3, with TRBD2 identical over 11 bases. The CDR3 runs to 13 residues. Germline values: CDR1 MDHEN, CDR2 SYDVKM. CDR3 in amino acids: CLSGRARTDTQYF. CDR3 sequence (DNA): TGTCTTAGCGGGAGGGCCAGAACAGATACGCAGTATTTT.

The chain is built from TRBV4-2 and TRBJ2-7, with 7 bases that match TRBD2. This CDR3 region has 17 residues. Germline V gives CDR1 LGHNA, CDR2 YNFKEQ. Losses at the gene ends were 2 bases for V and 4 bases for J; bases not matched to a gene: 14. CDR3 region: CASSQLPPERDEYEQYF. In DNA form, the CDR3 reads TGTGCCAGCAGCCAACTCCCACCTGAGCGGGACGAATACGAGCAGTACTTC.

The V gene is TRBV2, the J gene TRBJ2-7; D gene uncertain. Germline CDR1 reads SNHLY; CDR2 reads FYNNEI. CDR3 length: 12 amino acids. V was cut by 2 bases and J by 3 bases, with 5 bases left in between. In DNA, the CDR3 is TGTGCCAGCAGTGAACGCGACTACGAGCAGTACTTC. Translation: CASSERDYEQYF.